This entry lists 11 T cell receptor beta chains sequenced from one sample in a study of naive and memory T cell subsets. Treatment reported: skin biopsy from PPD injection site in Mantoux-positive individual. TCR cDNA received a 3' ligated oligonucleotide that carried a UMI. Ligated cDNA underwent four rounds of PCR with nested alpha and beta constant region primers and SP2. One entry per CDR3 protein, called by TCRdb with MiXCR from the UMI-ligation and nested PCR reads. Among approximately 37,000 distinct CDR3 sequences, roughly 11% were seen once, and the ten largest hold roughly 3.9%. The input for sequencing was skin, taken from a tuberculin skin test site. Receptor source: an adult in good health.

This clonotype was seen at least ten times. This chain's CDR3 is CASSTRTGSPDTQYF. In DNA form, the CDR3 reads TGTGCCAGTAGTACCCGGACAGGGTCTCCAGATACGCAGTATTTT. The chain combines TRBV19 with TRBJ2-3; 8 bases line up with TRBD1. The CDR3 runs 15 residues. Germline values: CDR1 LNHDA, CDR2 SQIVND (reference sequence). With 4 bases clipped from V and 4 bases from J, the junction kept 7 bases outside the gene matches.

This clonotype was seen repeatedly, ten times or more. The chain's CDR3 is CASGRGFSDQPQHF. The CDR3 nucleotides are TGTGCCAGCGGGAGAGGGTTTTCTGATCAGCCCCAGCATTTT. V usage is TRBV6-1 and J usage is TRBJ1-5; D gene uncertain. The CDR3 is 14 residues long. Germline V gene data show CDR1 as MNHNS and CDR2 as SASEGT. The germline V and J ends were trimmed by 8 bases and 5 bases, with 16 bases remaining between them.

Ten or more counts support this clonotype. This rearrangement joins TRBV29-1 to TRBJ2-7; D could derive from TRBD1 or TRBD2 (5 bases each). This CDR3 comprises 12 residues. The V end was cut by 6 bases, the J end by 3 bases, with 12 bases between. The V gene's germline CDR1 is SQVTM and CDR2 ANQGSEA. The CDR3 region has the DNA TGCAGCGTCGACGACAGCGGCTACGAGCAGTACTTC. Its protein product is CSVDDSGYEQYF.

This clonotype was observed at least ten times. This chain joins TRBV20-1 and TRBJ2-2, with 11 bases identical to TRBD2. The CDR3 has 17 amino acids. V gave up 1 base and J gave up 3 bases; unmatched junction bases: 7. In germline, CDR1 is DFQATT, CDR2 SNEGSKA (reference sequence). In nucleotides, the CDR3 is TGCAGTGCTAGAGTGGCTAGCGGGAGGTCGGACACCGGGGAGCTGTTTTTT. Protein: CSARVASGRSDTGELFF.

This clonotype was seen many times. The V call is TRBV5-4, the J call TRBJ2-1; 10 bases align to TRBD1. V lost 3 bases, J lost 2 bases, and 2 bases stayed unmatched. Germline V gives CDR1 SGHNT, CDR2 YYREEE (reference sequence). The CDR3 length is 15 residues. The CDR3 DNA is TGTGCCAGCAGCTCCGGGACAGGGGCCTACAATGAGCAGTTCTTC. It translates to CASSSGTGAYNEQFF. The whole variable domain, remainder taken from reference TRBV5-4 and TRBJ2-1, is ETGVTQSPTHLIKTRGQQVTLRCSSQSGHNTVSWYQQALGQGPQFIFQYYREEENGRGNFPPRFSGLQFPNYSSELNVNALELDDSALYLCASSSGTGAYNEQFFGPGTRLTVL.

This clonotype was detected a few times. The chain uses TRBV2 and TRBJ1-5; tentative D call: TRBD1 (5 bases). V was cut by 11 bases and J by 3 bases, with 20 bases left in between. This CDR3 spans 15 amino acids. Looked up from germline, CDR1 is SNHLY and CDR2 is FYNNEI. CDR3 amino acids: CAQSVLGENNQPQHF. CDR3 DNA: TGTGCCCAGTCGGTCTTAGGGGAAAACAATCAGCCCCAGCATTTT.

This clonotype was seen many times. The rearrangement links TRBV7-9 to TRBJ1-1; TRBD1 might be the D (5 bases). Deletions cut 2 bases from V and 5 bases from J, with 12 bases between. The CDR3 length is 14 residues. CDR1 is SEHNR and CDR2 is FQNEAQ in the germline V gene (reference sequence). The CDR3 DNA follows: TGTGCCAGCAGCTTATCGGGGGTCAGGACTGAAGCTTTCTTT. Protein: CASSLSGVRTEAFF.

The table lists this clonotype with many counts. The chain carries TRBV10-1 and TRBJ2-3, with D maybe TRBD2 (6 bases). Deletions cut 3 bases from V and 6 bases from J, with 16 bases between. Germline CDR1 WNHNN, CDR2 SYGVQD (reference sequence). This CDR3 has 15 amino acids. The CDR3 DNA reads TGCGCCAGCAGTGATGACGGGGGAGCCTGGGATACGCAGTATTTT. This gives the protein CASSDDGGAWDTQYF.

This clonotype was observed at least ten times. J is TRBJ2-1 and V is TRBV12-5; D remains ambiguous. The CDR3 spans 23 residues. CDR1 is LGHNT and CDR2 is FRNRAP in the germline V gene. Trimming took 2 bases from V and 5 from J, leaving 37 bases between them. The CDR3 DNA reads TGTGCTAGTGGTTTGACCCTGTCCTTCGTTGCTTGGGTCATGTTAGGAGTGAACAATGAGCAGTTCTTC. Protein sequence: CASGLTLSFVAWVMLGVNNEQFF.

V and J are TRBV13 and TRBJ1-4; possible D gene TRBD1, 6 bases. Germline V gives CDR1 PRHDT, CDR2 FYEKMQ (reference sequence). CDR3 length: 14 amino acids. V gave up 3 bases and J gave up 11 bases, with 16 bases separating them. The CDR3, as DNA: TGTGCCAGCAGCTTTCCGGGACACCCGGCCAAACTGTTTTTT. Protein sequence: CASSFPGHPAKLFF.

With respect to this clonotype: This may be a read error, as it is one base from a much larger clone. The V and J genes are TRBV3-1 and TRBJ1-2; TRBD1 is a possible D gene (5 bases). CDR3 size: 13 residues. The germline V gene has CDR1 LGHDT and CDR2 YNNKEL (reference sequence). CDR3 loop: CASSQDRRGGDTF. The CDR3 DNA is TGTGCCAGCAGCCAAGATCGGAGGGGTGGCGACACCTTC.